The rows below give T cell receptor beta chains drawn from one sample of a study of CD8 T cells in ankylosing spondylitis. TCRdb reprocessed the 5' RACE reads with MiXCR, giving one entry per CDR3 protein. The profile shows some 140,000 distinct CDR3 sequences, approximately 10% of them singletons. Input material: blood, either unsorted or a sorted T cell fraction (not recorded which). The receptors derive from a female donor with ankylosing spondylitis or in good health (not recorded which). Each CDR3 is given with its conserved first and last residue. The D gene is left open where the match is weak. Expanded clones are given a class, and other clones once, few, many or no size at all.

>many|NA|TRBJ2-1|TRBV7-2
CASSPRGISSSYNEQFF
TGTGCCAGCAGCCCCCGGGGGATCTCGAGCTCCTACAATGAGCAGTTCTTC
>many|TRBD1|TRBJ2-1|TRBV12-3/TRBV12-4
CASSFPGQGPYNEQFF
TGTGCCAGCAGTTTTCCAGGACAGGGGCCCTACAATGAGCAGTTCTTC
>many|NA|TRBJ2-3|TRBV2
CASSDGLEGTQYF
TGTGCCAGCAGTGACGGGCTAGAGGGTACGCAGTATTTT
>many|NA|TRBJ1-1|TRBV20-1
CSALGDTEAFF
TGCAGTGCTCTCGGGGACACTGAAGCTTTCTTT
>many|NA|TRBJ2-2|TRBV18
CASSPTWENTGELFF
TGTGCCAGCTCACCAACCTGGGAGAACACCGGGGAGCTGTTTTTT
>many|NA|TRBJ1-1|TRBV7-9
CASSLSKGEAFF
TGTGCCAGCAGCTTAAGTAAAGGGGAAGCTTTCTTT
>many|NA|TRBJ2-7|TRBV5-1
CASSTDFPPYEQYF
TGCGCCAGCAGCACGGACTTCCCTCCCTACGAGCAGTACTTC
>many|TRBD2|TRBJ2-1|TRBV5-1
CASLTSGSLYNEQFF
TGCGCCAGCTTGACTAGCGGGAGCCTATACAATGAGCAGTTCTTC
>many|TRBD1|TRBJ1-6|TRBV5-1
CASSYIDRANSPLHF
TGCGCCAGCAGCTACATCGACAGGGCAAATTCACCCCTCCACTTT
>many|NA|TRBJ2-2|TRBV20-1
CSATGNTGELFF
TGCAGTGCTACAGGGAACACCGGGGAGCTGTTTTTT
>many|NA|TRBJ1-1|TRBV20-1
CSATRVPEAFF
TGCAGTGCAACCAGGGTCCCTGAAGCTTTCTTT
>many|NA|TRBJ2-5|TRBV5-1
CASEDSSGETQYF
TGCGCCAGTGAGGACAGTTCAGGAGAGACCCAGTACTTC
>many|NA|TRBJ2-7|TRBV9
CASSVGRGRYEQYF
TGTGCCAGCAGCGTAGGACGAGGGAGATACGAGCAGTACTTC
>NA|NA|TRBJ2-7|TRBV20-1
CNARDYGTRYEQYF
TGCAATGCTAGAGATTACGGGACACGGTACGAGCAGTACTTC
>NA|TRBD1|TRBJ1-4|TRBV12-3/TRBV12-4
CASSSKGTGGVEKLFF
TGTGCCAGCAGTTCTAAGGGGACAGGGGGCGTTGAAAAACTGTTTTTT
>many|TRBD2|TRBJ2-3|TRBV20-1
CSARNLAGGTDTQYF
TGCAGTGCTAGAAACCTAGCGGGGGGAACAGATACGCAGTATTTT
>many|NA|TRBJ2-3|TRBV5-1
CASSKTDTQYF
TGCGCCAGCAGCAAAACAGATACGCAGTATTTT
>many|NA|TRBJ2-3|TRBV13
CASSLLRERNSDTQYF
TGTGCCAGCAGCTTACTTCGGGAGAGGAACTCAGATACGCAGTATTTT
>many|NA|TRBJ2-1|TRBV5-6
CASSLGTVRVEQFF
TGTGCCAGCAGCTTGGGGACGGTTCGGGTTGAGCAGTTCTTC
>many|TRBD1|TRBJ2-7|TRBV29-1
CSVDGQVGSYEQYF
TGCAGCGTGGACGGACAGGTAGGCTCCTACGAGCAGTACTTC
>many|TRBD1|TRBJ1-2|TRBV12-3/TRBV12-4
CASQQGAGYGYTF
TGTGCCAGCCAACAGGGGGCGGGCTATGGCTACACCTTC